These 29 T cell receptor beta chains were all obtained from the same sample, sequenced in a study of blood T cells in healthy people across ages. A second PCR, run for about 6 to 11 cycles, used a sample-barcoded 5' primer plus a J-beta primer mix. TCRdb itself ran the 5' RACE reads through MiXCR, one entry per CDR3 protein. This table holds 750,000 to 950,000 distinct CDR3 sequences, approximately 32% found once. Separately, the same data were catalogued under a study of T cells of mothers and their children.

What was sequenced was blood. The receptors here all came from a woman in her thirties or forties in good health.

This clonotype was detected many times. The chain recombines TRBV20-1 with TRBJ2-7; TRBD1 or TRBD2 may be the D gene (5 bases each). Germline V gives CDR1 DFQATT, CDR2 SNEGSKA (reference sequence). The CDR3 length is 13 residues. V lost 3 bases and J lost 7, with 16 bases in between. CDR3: CSARIRDPGEQYF. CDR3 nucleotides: TGCAGTGCTAGGATCCGGGACCCTGGAGAGCAGTACTTC.

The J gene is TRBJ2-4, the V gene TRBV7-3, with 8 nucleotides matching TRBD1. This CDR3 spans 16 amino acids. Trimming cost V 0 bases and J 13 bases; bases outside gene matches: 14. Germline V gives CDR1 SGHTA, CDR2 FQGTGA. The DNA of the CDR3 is TGTGCCAGCAGCTTAACCGAGACAGGGGACTCCTACGTGCAGTACTTC. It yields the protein CASSLTETGDSYVQYF. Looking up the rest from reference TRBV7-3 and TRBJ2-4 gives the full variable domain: GAGVSQTPSNKVTEKGKYVELRCDPISGHTALYWYRQSLGQGPEFLIYFQGTGAADDSGLPNDRFFAVRPEGSVSTLKIQRTERGDSAVYLCASSLTETGDSYVQYFGAGTRLSVL.

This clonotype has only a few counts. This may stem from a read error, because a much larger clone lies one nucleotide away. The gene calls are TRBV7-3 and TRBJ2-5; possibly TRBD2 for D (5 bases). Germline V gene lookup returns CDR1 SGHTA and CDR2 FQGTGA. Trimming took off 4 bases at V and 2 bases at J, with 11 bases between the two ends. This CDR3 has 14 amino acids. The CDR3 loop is CASSCRGRQETQYF. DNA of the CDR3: TGTGCCAGCAGCTGCCGGGGAAGGCAAGAGACCCAGTACTTC.

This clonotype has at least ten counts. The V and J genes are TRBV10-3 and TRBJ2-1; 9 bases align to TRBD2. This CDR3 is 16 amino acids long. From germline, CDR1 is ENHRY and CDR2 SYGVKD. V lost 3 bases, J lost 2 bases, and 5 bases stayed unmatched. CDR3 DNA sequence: TGTGCCATCAGTGACATACCTAGCGGGGCCTACAATGAGCAGTTCTTC. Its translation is CAISDIPSGAYNEQFF.

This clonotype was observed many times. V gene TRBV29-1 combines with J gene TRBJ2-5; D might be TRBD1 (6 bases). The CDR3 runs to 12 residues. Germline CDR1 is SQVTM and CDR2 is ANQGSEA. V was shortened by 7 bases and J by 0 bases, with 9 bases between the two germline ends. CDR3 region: CSATGYQETQYF. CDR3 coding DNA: TGCAGCGCTACAGGGTACCAAGAGACCCAGTACTTC.

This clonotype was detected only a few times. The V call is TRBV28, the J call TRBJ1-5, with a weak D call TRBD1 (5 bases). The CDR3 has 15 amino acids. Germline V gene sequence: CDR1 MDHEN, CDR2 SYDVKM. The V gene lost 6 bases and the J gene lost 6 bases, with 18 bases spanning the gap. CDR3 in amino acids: CASRPRVSNVQPQHF. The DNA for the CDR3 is TGTGCCAGCAGGCCCAGGGTTTCCAATGTTCAGCCCCAGCATTTT. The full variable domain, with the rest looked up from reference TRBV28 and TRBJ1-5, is DVKVTQSSRYLVKRTGEKVFLECVQDMDHENMFWYRQDPGLGLRLIYFSYDVKMKEKGDIPEGYSVSREKKERFSLILESASTNQTSMYLCASRPRVSNVQPQHFGDGTRLSIL.

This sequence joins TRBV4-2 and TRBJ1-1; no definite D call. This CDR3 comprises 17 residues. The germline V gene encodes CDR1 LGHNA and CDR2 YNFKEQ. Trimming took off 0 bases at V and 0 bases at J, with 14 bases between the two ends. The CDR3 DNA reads TGTGCCAGCAGCCAAGAAGCGCAAGGGCGTCTGAACACTGAAGCTTTCTTT. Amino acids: CASSQEAQGRLNTEAFF.

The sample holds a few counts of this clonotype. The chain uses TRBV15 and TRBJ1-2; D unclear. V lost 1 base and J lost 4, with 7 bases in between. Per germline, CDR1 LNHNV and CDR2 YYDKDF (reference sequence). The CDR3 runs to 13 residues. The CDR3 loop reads CATSRAEVYGYTF. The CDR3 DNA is TGTGCCACCAGCAGAGCCGAAGTCTATGGCTACACCTTC.

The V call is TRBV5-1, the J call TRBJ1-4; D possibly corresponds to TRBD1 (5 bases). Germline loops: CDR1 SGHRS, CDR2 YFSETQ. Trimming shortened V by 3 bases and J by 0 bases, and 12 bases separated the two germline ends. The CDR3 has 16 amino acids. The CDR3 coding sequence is TGCGCCAGCAGCTCCTGGGGGGATGCAACTAATGAAAAACTGTTTTTT. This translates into CASSSWGDATNEKLFF.

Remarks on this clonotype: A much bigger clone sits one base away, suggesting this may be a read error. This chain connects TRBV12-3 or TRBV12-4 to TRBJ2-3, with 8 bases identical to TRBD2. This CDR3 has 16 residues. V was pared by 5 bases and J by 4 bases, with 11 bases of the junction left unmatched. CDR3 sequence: CASSDSGGPRADTQYF. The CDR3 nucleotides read TGTGCCAGCAGTGACTCGGGGGGGCCCCGCGCAGATACGCAGTATTTT.

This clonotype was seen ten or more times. CDR3 sequence: CASSSQGTNTEAFF. In DNA form, the CDR3 reads TGTGCCAGCAGTTCACAGGGAACTAACACTGAAGCTTTCTTT. The rearrangement joins TRBV12-3 or TRBV12-4 to TRBJ1-1, with D perhaps TRBD1 (6 bases). Trimming removed 4 bases from V and 2 bases from J, with 11 bases in between. The CDR3 is made up of 14 amino acids.

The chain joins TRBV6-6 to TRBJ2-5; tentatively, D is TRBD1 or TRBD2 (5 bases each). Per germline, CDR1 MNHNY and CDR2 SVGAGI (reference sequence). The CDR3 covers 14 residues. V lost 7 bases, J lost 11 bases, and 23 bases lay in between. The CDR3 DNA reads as TGTGCCAGCACCATAGTGGGGGTCAACAATGAGCAGTACTTC. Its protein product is CASTIVGVNNEQYF.

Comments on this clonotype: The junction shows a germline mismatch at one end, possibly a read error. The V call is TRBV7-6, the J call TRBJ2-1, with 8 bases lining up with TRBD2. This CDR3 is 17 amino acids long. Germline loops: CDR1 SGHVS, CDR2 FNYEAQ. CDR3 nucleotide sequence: TGTGCCAGCGGCTTAGGGGCCGGGACTAGGCAATACAATGAGCAGTTCTTC. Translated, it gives CASGLGAGTRQYNEQFF.

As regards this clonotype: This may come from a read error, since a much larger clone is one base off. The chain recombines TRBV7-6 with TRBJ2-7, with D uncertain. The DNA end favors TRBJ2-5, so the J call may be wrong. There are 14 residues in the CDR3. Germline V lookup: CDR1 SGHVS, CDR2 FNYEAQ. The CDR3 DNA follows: TGTGCCAGCAGCTTTGAAAAGTGGTCTGAGACCCAGTACTTC. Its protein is CASSFEKWSETQYF.

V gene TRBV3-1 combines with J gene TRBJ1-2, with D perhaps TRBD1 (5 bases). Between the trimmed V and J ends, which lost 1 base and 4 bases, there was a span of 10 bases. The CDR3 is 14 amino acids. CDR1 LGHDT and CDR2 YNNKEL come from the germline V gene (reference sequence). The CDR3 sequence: CASSQVATVYGYTF. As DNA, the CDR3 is TGTGCCAGCAGCCAAGTGGCGACAGTCTATGGCTACACCTTC. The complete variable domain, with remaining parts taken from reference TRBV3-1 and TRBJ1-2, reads DTAVSQTPKYLVTQMGNDKSIKCEQNLGHDTMYWYKQDSKKFLKIMFSYNNKELIINETVPNRFSPKSPDKAHLNLHINSLELGDSAVYFCASSQVATVYGYTFGSGTRLTVV.

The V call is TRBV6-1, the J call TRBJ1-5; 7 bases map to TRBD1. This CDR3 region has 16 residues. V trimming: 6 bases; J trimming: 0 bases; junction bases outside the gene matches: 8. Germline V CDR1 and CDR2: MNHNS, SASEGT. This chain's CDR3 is CASSEGQPYSNQPQHF. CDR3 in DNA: TGTGCCAGCAGCGAGGGACAGCCTTATAGCAATCAGCCCCAGCATTTT.

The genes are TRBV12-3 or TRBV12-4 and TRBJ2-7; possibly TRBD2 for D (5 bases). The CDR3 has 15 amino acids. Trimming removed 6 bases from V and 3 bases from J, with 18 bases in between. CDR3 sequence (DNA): TGTGCCAGCAGCTTAACTTCCGGGAAAGGCTACGAGCAGTACTTC. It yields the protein CASSLTSGKGYEQYF.

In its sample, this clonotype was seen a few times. The CDR3 coding sequence is TGTGCCAGCAGCTTGTTGGGACAGGCTAATAATTCACCCCTCCACTTT. Its protein is CASSLLGQANNSPLHF. The chain employs TRBV5-6 and TRBJ1-6, with 8 bases lining up with TRBD1. With V trimmed by 1 base and J by 5 bases, 5 bases remained unmatched. Germline V gene lookup returns CDR1 SGHDT and CDR2 YYEEEE. The length of the CDR3 is 16 residues.

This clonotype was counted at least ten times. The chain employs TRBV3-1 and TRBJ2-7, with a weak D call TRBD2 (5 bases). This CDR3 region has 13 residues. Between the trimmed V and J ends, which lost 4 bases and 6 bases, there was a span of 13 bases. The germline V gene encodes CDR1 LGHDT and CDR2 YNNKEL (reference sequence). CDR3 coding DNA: TGTGCCAGCAGCCTCCGGGCCGCGGGCGAGCAGTACTTC. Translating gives CASSLRAAGEQYF.

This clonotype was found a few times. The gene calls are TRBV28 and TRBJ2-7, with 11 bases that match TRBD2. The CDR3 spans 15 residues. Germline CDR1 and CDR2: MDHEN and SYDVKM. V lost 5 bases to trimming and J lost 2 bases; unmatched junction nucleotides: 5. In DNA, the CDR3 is TGTGCCAGCAGTCTTAGCGGGGGGGTAACCTACGAGCAGTACTTC. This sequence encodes CASSLSGGVTYEQYF.

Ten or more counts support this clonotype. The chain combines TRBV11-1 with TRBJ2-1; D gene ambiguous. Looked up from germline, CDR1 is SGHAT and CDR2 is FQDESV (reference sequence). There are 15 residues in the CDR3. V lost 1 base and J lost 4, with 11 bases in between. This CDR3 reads CASSLVGNLYNEQFF. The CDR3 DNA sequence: TGTGCCAGCAGCTTAGTGGGGAACCTATACAATGAGCAGTTCTTC. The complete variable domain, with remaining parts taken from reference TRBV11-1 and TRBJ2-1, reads EAEVAQSPRYKITEKSQAVAFWCDPISGHATLYWYRQILGQGPELLVQFQDESVVDDSQLPKDRFSAERLKGVDSTLKIQPAELGDSAMYLCASSLVGNLYNEQFFGPGTRLTVL.

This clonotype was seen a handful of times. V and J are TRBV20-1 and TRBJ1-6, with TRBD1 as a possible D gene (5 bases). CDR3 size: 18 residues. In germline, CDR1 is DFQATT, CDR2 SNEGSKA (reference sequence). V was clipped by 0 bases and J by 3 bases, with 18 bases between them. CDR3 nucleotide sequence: TGCAGTGCTAGAGATCTCCGGGACGCACGACTCTATAATTCACCCCTCCACTTT. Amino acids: CSARDLRDARLYNSPLHF.

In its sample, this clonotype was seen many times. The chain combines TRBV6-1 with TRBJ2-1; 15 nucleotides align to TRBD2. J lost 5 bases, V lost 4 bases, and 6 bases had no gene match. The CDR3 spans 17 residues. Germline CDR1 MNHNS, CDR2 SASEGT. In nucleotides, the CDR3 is TGTGCCAGCAGTGCAGGACTAGCGGGGGGGCCCCACAATGAGCAGTTCTTC. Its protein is CASSAGLAGGPHNEQFF.

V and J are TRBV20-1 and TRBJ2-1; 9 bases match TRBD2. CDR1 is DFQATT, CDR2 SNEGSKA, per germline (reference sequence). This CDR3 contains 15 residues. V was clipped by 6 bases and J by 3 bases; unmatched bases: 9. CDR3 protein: CSAYERGAYYNEQFF. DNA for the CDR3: TGCAGTGCATATGAGCGGGGGGCGTACTACAATGAGCAGTTCTTC.

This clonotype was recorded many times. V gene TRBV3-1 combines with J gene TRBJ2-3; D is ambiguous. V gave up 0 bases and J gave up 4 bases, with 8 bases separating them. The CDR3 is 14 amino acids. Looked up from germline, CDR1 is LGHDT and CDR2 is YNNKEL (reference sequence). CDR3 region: CASSQDVSPDTQYF. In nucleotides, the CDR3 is TGTGCCAGCAGCCAAGATGTAAGCCCAGATACGCAGTATTTT.

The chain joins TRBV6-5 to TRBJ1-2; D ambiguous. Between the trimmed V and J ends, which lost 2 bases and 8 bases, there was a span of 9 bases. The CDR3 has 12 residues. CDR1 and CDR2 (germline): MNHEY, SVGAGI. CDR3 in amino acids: CASSYDGWGYTF. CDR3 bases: TGTGCCAGCAGTTACGATGGGTGGGGCTACACCTTC.

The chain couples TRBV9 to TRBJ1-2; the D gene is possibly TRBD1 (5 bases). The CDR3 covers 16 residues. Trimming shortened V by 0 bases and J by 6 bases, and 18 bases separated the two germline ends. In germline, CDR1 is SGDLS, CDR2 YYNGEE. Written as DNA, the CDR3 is TGTGCCAGCAGCGTAGCGTTAGGCGGGGAGGGGAATGGCTACACCTTC. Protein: CASSVALGGEGNGYTF.

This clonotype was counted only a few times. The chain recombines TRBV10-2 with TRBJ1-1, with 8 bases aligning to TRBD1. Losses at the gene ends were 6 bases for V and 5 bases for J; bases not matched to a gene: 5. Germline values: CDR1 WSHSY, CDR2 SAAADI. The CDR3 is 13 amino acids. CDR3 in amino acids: CASREDRGTEAFF. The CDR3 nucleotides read TGCGCCAGCAGGGAAGACAGGGGTACTGAAGCTTTCTTT.

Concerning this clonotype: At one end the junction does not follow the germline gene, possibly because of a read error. CDR3 sequence (DNA): TGTGCCAACAGTTTCTCGGGGGCGGTTAACTATGGCTACACCTTC. Protein: CANSFSGAVNYGYTF. The rearrangement links TRBV28 to TRBJ1-2, with D possibly TRBD1 on 6 matching bases. This CDR3 is built from 15 residues. Germline V gene lookup returns CDR1 MDHEN and CDR2 SYDVKM.